The 20 T cell receptor beta chains given below trace back to one sample, sequenced in a study of cytomegalovirus exposure and HLA in healthy donors. The PCR employed 60 Vbeta primers together with 13 Jbeta primers. Data came from immunoSEQ multiplex PCR; TCRdb stores just in-frame clones and leaves some out. The sample holds roughly 180,000 clones, approximately 83% seen once. The sample consisted of PBMCs. The source of these receptors is a young man in good health and CMV-seropositive.

Worth noting for this clone: Sequence at one end of the junction differs from germline and may be a read error. The rearrangement uses TRBV18 and TRBJ1-2, with 11 bases lining up with TRBD1. The V gene's germline CDR1 is KGHSH and CDR2 LQKENI. This CDR3 contains 16 residues. The CDR3 is CASSPRTGGDGYGHTF. DNA for the CDR3: TGTGCCAGCTCACCAAGGACAGGGGGCGATGGCTATGGCCACACCTTC.

V usage is TRBV2 and J usage is TRBJ2-1, with a tentative D call TRBD2 (6 bases). CDR1 SNHLY and CDR2 FYNNEI come from the germline V gene. Deletions cut 3 bases from V and 3 bases from J, with 12 bases between. This CDR3 has 15 amino acids. The CDR3 nucleotides are TGTGCCAGCAGTGAGGAGGGGATAGGCTACAATGAGCAGTTCTTC. This sequence encodes CASSEEGIGYNEQFF.

This clone came up a few times. This chain uses TRBV5-6 with TRBJ1-1; D ambiguous. Germline CDR1 and CDR2: SGHDT and YYEEEE. The CDR3 loop spans 14 amino acids. V lost 4 bases to trimming and J lost 4 bases, with 14 bases between them. CDR3 region: CASSRGQDGTEAFF. CDR3 sequence (DNA): TGTGCCAGCAGCCGAGGGCAGGATGGCACTGAAGCTTTCTTT.

The chain links TRBV5-5 to TRBJ1-1; perhaps TRBD1 as D (5 bases). V lost 6 bases and J 1 base, leaving 13 bases between the germline ends. CDR3 length: 14 amino acids. Germline V gene data show CDR1 as SGHKS and CDR2 as YYEKEE (reference sequence). Written as DNA, the CDR3 is TGTGCCAGCACCCTCTCGGGGGGGAACACTGAAGCTTTCTTT. This codes for CASTLSGGNTEAFF.

The chain is built from TRBV14 and TRBJ1-6; 7 bases align to TRBD1. The CDR3 runs 16 residues. Trimming at V came to 0 bases and at J to 9 bases, leaving 8 bases not matched to a gene. Looked up from germline, CDR1 is SGHDN and CDR2 is FVKESK. CDR3 sequence: CASSQEPDRDSSPLHF. The DNA of the CDR3 is TGTGCCAGCAGCCAAGAACCCGACAGGGACTCTTCACCCCTCCACTTT.

The gene calls are TRBV4-2 and TRBJ1-3; D gene ambiguous. The germline V gene encodes CDR1 LGHNA and CDR2 YNFKEQ. Trimming cost V 6 bases and J 2 bases, with 11 bases left between them. This CDR3 spans 14 amino acids. The CDR3 nucleotides are TGTGCCAGCAGTGATCACTCGGCTGGAAACACCATATATTTT. Its translation is CASSDHSAGNTIYF.

This chain links TRBV19 with TRBJ1-5; weak D call: TRBD1 (6 bases). The germline V and J ends were trimmed by 3 bases and 6 bases, with 15 bases remaining between them. The CDR3 is 15 residues long. Germline CDR1 reads LNHDA; CDR2 reads SQIVND (reference sequence). The CDR3 sequence: CASSILARGGQPQHF. DNA for the CDR3: TGTGCCAGTAGTATTTTAGCCAGGGGTGGTCAGCCCCAGCATTTT.

The chain links TRBV4-2 to TRBJ2-7; TRBD2 aligns across 12 bases. Germline V lookup: CDR1 LGHNA, CDR2 YNFKEQ. CDR3 size: 17 residues. The V segment lost 0 bases and the J segment 4 bases; nucleotides outside the gene matches: 7. The CDR3 region has the DNA TGTGCCAGCAGCCAAGATGGGCTAGCGGGGGGGCTATACGAGCAGTACTTC. Its translation: CASSQDGLAGGLYEQYF.

The chain uses TRBV5-1 and TRBJ1-3; the D gene is possibly TRBD1 (6 bases). CDR3 length equals 15 residues. V lost 4 bases to trimming and J lost 0 bases, with 11 bases between them. Germline V lookup: CDR1 SGHRS, CDR2 YFSETQ. CDR3 nucleotide sequence: TGCGCCAGCAGCCCGGGACAATCCTCTGGAAACACCATATATTTT. Translating gives CASSPGQSSGNTIYF. Based on the CDR3 plus reference TRBV5-1 and TRBJ1-3, the full variable domain is KAGVTQTPRYLIKTRGQQVTLSCSPISGHRSVSWYQQTPGQGLQFLFEYFSETQRNKGNFPGRFSGRQFSNSRSEMNVSTLELGDSALYLCASSPGQSSGNTIYFGEGSWLTVV.

The sample holds one count of this clone. The V gene is TRBV4-3, the J gene TRBJ2-3, with 8 bases lining up with TRBD2. The CDR3 runs to 18 residues. CDR1 and CDR2 from the germline V gene are LGHNA and YSLEER. After removal of 3 bases from V and 2 bases from J, the junction contained 13 bases not matched to a gene. As DNA, the CDR3 is TGCGCCAGCAGCCATATACCCCCCAGAGCGGGGGTCACAGATACGCAGTATTTT. It is translated as CASSHIPPRAGVTDTQYF.

The chain links TRBV2 to TRBJ2-1; 9 positions match TRBD1. The CDR3 has 14 amino acids. V was pared by 6 bases and J by 9 bases, with 9 bases of the junction left unmatched. The germline V gene has CDR1 SNHLY and CDR2 FYNNEI. The CDR3 DNA follows: TGTGCCAGCAGCAACAGGGGGCGCGGTCTTGAGCAGTTCTTC. Its protein product is CASSNRGRGLEQFF.

The chain is built from TRBV5-1 and TRBJ1-2, with D unclear. This CDR3 region has 13 residues. In germline, CDR1 is SGHRS, CDR2 YFSETQ. Trimming shortened V by 1 base and J by 4 bases, and 8 bases separated the two germline ends. The CDR3 DNA reads as TGCGCCAGCAGCTTGAGTCTCGGCTATGGCTACACCTTC. This translates into CASSLSLGYGYTF.

This chain uses TRBV5-1 with TRBJ2-7; D perhaps matches TRBD1 (5 bases). CDR3 size: 13 residues. From germline, CDR1 is SGHRS and CDR2 YFSETQ. Trimming stripped 2 bases from V and 4 bases from J, with 10 bases between. The CDR3 spells CASSFGHKYEQYF. As DNA, the CDR3 is TGCGCCAGCAGCTTCGGACACAAATACGAGCAGTACTTC.

The V call is TRBV29-1, the J call TRBJ2-7; TRBD2 aligns across 14 bases. After removal of 3 bases from V and 4 bases from J, the junction contained 11 bases not matched to a gene. This CDR3 region has 17 residues. Looked up from germline, CDR1 is SQVTM and CDR2 is ANQGSEA. The DNA of the CDR3 is TGCAGCGTTGAGAAGGGACTAGCGGGGGAGCTTAGGTACGAGCAGTACTTC. Its translation: CSVEKGLAGELRYEQYF.

The rearrangement uses TRBV19 and TRBJ1-2, with 8 nucleotides matching TRBD1. The CDR3 contains 16 residues. Germline CDR1 LNHDA, CDR2 SQIVND (reference sequence). V gave up 2 bases and J gave up 2 bases; unmatched junction bases: 7. For the CDR3, the DNA is TGTGCCAGTAGTATAAGGAGGGACAGGCTAAACTATGGCTACACCTTC. Its translation is CASSIRRDRLNYGYTF.

V is TRBV6-1 and J is TRBJ1-1, with TRBD1 matching 9 bases. CDR3 length: 18 amino acids. V was clipped by 4 bases and J by 1 base; unmatched bases: 13. From germline, CDR1 is MNHNS and CDR2 SASEGT. The CDR3, as DNA: TGTGCCAGCAGTGTCCGGGACAGGGTGGGCGCACGGAACACTGAAGCTTTCTTT. This encodes CASSVRDRVGARNTEAFF.

The CDR3 reads CASCRRAGGQETQYF. The CDR3, as DNA: TGTGCCAGTTGTCGTAGAGCGGGGGGTCAAGAGACCCAGTACTTC. The chain carries TRBV19 and TRBJ2-5; 9 bases are shared with TRBD2. Germline V gene sequence: CDR1 LNHDA, CDR2 SQIVND (reference sequence). V lost 8 bases and J lost 2; bases outside the gene matches: 9. CDR3 size: 15 residues.

The rearrangement links TRBV30 to TRBJ2-1; D perhaps matches TRBD1 (7 bases). Germline assignment: CDR1 GTSNPN and CDR2 SVGIG (reference sequence). V was pared by 1 base and J by 6 bases, with 19 bases between. The CDR3 is 16 residues long. The CDR3 nucleotides are TGTGCCTGGAGTGAAGGCGGGGCAGGGGGGTTCAATGAGCAGTTCTTC. It codes for CAWSEGGAGGFNEQFF.

This clone showed up just once. The rearrangement joins TRBV7-2 to TRBJ1-2; TRBD1 is a possible D gene (6 bases). V lost 1 base, J lost 4 bases, and 13 bases lay in between. The CDR3 consists of 15 residues. Germline V gene data show CDR1 as SGHTA and CDR2 as FQGNSA. The CDR3 DNA reads TGTGCCAGCAGCTTAGGGTCAGGGGATGCCTATGGCTACACCTTC. Translated, it gives CASSLGSGDAYGYTF.

With regard to this clone: Other DNA variants within this sample encode the same CDR3. This chain joins TRBV5-1 and TRBJ2-2, with 16 bases aligning to TRBD2. The CDR3 spans 18 residues. Germline CDR1 reads SGHRS; CDR2 reads YFSETQ. After removal of 3 bases from V and 3 bases from J, the junction contained 5 bases not matched to a gene. Here the CDR3 reads CASSSGLAGGPDTGELFF. The CDR3 DNA reads TGCGCCAGCAGCTCGGGACTAGCGGGGGGGCCGGACACCGGGGAGCTGTTTTTT.